This T cell receptor (beta chain) was sequenced in a study of response to subunit inactivated influenza vaccine. This clonotype was seen ten or more times. TCRdb re-derived calls from the RT-PCR reads in MiXCR, one entry per CDR3 protein. The sample carries fewer than 650,000 distinct CDR3 sequences, under 15% recorded once. The CDR3 runs to 16 residues. With V trimmed by 4 bases and J by 6 bases, 10 bases remained unmatched. The sample was PBMCs from blood, taken about 40 days after vaccination. The receptor's source is a man aged 50-60 years who received an inactivated influenza vaccine. V is TRBV12-3 or TRBV12-4 and J is TRBJ2-2, with 8 bases that match TRBD2. CDR3 coding DNA: TGTGCCAGCAGTTCCCCGACTAGCGCCAAGCCCGGGGAGCTGTTTTTT. It yields the protein CASSSPTSAKPGELFF.